The 15 T cell receptor beta chains below all came from one sample that was sequenced in a study of blood T cell repertoires in COVID-19. Only in-frame clones appear in the TCRdb table, and some are missing; sequencing was by immunoSEQ multiplex PCR. The sample lists roughly 100,000 clones; about 70% were seen once. The specimen was peripheral blood. These receptors were obtained from a human donor with acute or convalescent COVID-19. The donor label of this sample is uncertain.

This clone was seen a handful of times. V usage is TRBV28 and J usage is TRBJ1-5, with TRBD1 matching over 7 bases. V trimming: 8 bases; J trimming: 3 bases; junction bases outside the gene matches: 4. The CDR3 has 13 amino acids. Germline CDR1 is MDHEN and CDR2 is SYDVKM. The CDR3 DNA sequence: TGTGCCAGCGGGGGGACAGCCAATCAGCCCCAGCATTTT. Its protein is CASGGTANQPQHF.

The rearrangement links TRBV2 to TRBJ1-2; D gene unclear. CDR3 length: 12 residues. The V gene lost 7 bases and the J gene lost 1 base, with 7 bases spanning the gap. The germline V gene has CDR1 SNHLY and CDR2 FYNNEI. CDR3 in amino acids: CASTIHNYGYTF. The CDR3 DNA sequence: TGTGCCAGCACGATACATAACTATGGCTACACCTTC.

This clone was seen once. The V and J genes are TRBV28 and TRBJ1-6, with D unresolved. The CDR3 spans 13 residues. CDR1 is MDHEN and CDR2 is SYDVKM in the germline V gene. The germline V and J ends were trimmed by 6 bases and 15 bases, with 18 bases remaining between them. The CDR3: CASSENSPALLHF. Written as DNA, the CDR3 is TGTGCCAGCAGCGAAAATAGCCCCGCGCTCCTCCACTTT. The whole variable domain, remainder taken from reference TRBV28 and TRBJ1-6, is DVKVTQSSRYLVKRTGEKVFLECVQDMDHENMFWYRQDPGLGLRLIYFSYDVKMKEKGDIPEGYSVSREKKERFSLILESASTNQTSMYLCASSENSPALLHFGNGTRLTVT.

The DNA of the CDR3 is TGCGCCAGCAGCAAAGGGGGCGCGGGTGAAGCTTTCTTT. This gives the protein CASSKGGAGEAFF. This chain connects TRBV5-1 to TRBJ1-1, with 7 bases fitting TRBD1. Germline loops: CDR1 SGHRS, CDR2 YFSETQ. V gave up 4 bases and J gave up 7 bases; unmatched junction bases: 7. This CDR3 is built from 13 residues. The complete variable domain, with remaining parts taken from reference TRBV5-1 and TRBJ1-1, reads KAGVTQTPRYLIKTRGQQVTLSCSPISGHRSVSWYQQTPGQGLQFLFEYFSETQRNKGNFPGRFSGRQFSNSRSEMNVSTLELGDSALYLCASSKGGAGEAFFGQGTRLTVV.

V usage is TRBV2 and J usage is TRBJ1-4; 10 bases align to TRBD1. The CDR3 covers 15 residues. Looked up from germline, CDR1 is SNHLY and CDR2 is FYNNEI. Losses at the gene ends were 3 bases for V and 8 bases for J; bases not matched to a gene: 6. In nucleotides, the CDR3 is TGTGCCAGCAGTGACGGGACAGGGGTTGGAGAAAAACTGTTTTTT. It translates to CASSDGTGVGEKLFF.

This clone was detected once. The chain has TRBV18 and TRBJ2-3; 8 bases match TRBD1. The germline gives CDR1 KGHSH, CDR2 LQKENI. This CDR3 comprises 15 residues. Trimming took 3 bases from V and 1 from J; bases not matched to a gene: 3. The DNA for the CDR3 is TGTGCCAGCTCACCTCCGACAGGGGGCACAGATACGCAGTATTTT. Residues: CASSPPTGGTDTQYF.

This chain uses TRBV5-1 with TRBJ1-5; 10 positions match TRBD1. The length of the CDR3 is 14 residues. CDR1 and CDR2 from the germline V gene are SGHRS and YFSETQ. The V gene end was trimmed by 4 bases and the J gene end by 7 bases; junction bases not matched to a gene: 5. The CDR3 sequence: CASSPGTGEQPQHF. CDR3 DNA sequence: TGCGCCAGCAGCCCCGGGACAGGGGAACAGCCCCAGCATTTT.

The chain has TRBV7-6 and TRBJ2-5; 9 nucleotides align to TRBD2. The CDR3 is 15 amino acids. Germline CDR1 SGHVS, CDR2 FNYEAQ. J was trimmed by 4 bases and V by 3 bases; bases with no gene match: 6. The CDR3 DNA reads TGTGCCAGCAGCTTTGGGACTAGCTTCGGAGAGACCCAGTACTTC. Translation gives CASSFGTSFGETQYF.

The rearrangement links TRBV7-6 to TRBJ2-7; 9 positions agree with TRBD1. Trimming removed 0 bases from V and 3 bases from J; junction bases left unmatched: 3. The V gene's germline CDR1 is SGHVS and CDR2 FNYEAQ. The CDR3 covers 15 residues. This CDR3 is CASSLAQTGGYEQYF. The CDR3 nucleotides are TGTGCCAGCAGCTTAGCGCAGACAGGGGGCTACGAGCAGTACTTC.

The chain links TRBV2 to TRBJ2-3; 7 bases map to TRBD1. The CDR3 covers 15 residues. In germline, CDR1 is SNHLY, CDR2 FYNNEI. Trimming at V came to 6 bases and at J to 1 base, leaving 7 bases not matched to a gene. CDR3 region: CASRRFGQGTDTQYF. The CDR3 coding sequence is TGTGCCAGCAGGAGATTTGGACAGGGCACAGATACGCAGTATTTT. The variable domain in full, with the rest retrieved from reference TRBV2 and TRBJ2-3, is EPEVTQTPSHQVTQMGQEVILRCVPISNHLYFYWYRQILGQKVEFLVSFYNNEISEKSEIFDDQFSVERPDGSNFTLKIRSTKLEDSAMYFCASRRFGQGTDTQYFGPGTRLTVL.

Only a few counts were recorded for this clone. The chain couples TRBV7-9 to TRBJ2-1; weak D call: TRBD2 (7 bases). The CDR3 consists of 15 residues. Trimming removed 3 bases at V and 3 bases at J, with 12 bases between. Germline-derived CDR1 and CDR2 are SEHNR and FQNEAQ (reference sequence). CDR3: CASSLAGAGYNEQFF. Here the CDR3 DNA reads TGTGCCAGCAGCTTGGCGGGGGCCGGCTACAATGAGCAGTTCTTC.

The rearrangement uses TRBV11-2 and TRBJ2-7; 10 nucleotides align to TRBD2. The ends lost 3 bases at V and 2 bases at J; junction bases unmatched: 4. The V gene's germline CDR1 is SGHAT and CDR2 FQNNGV. The CDR3 totals 15 residues. The CDR3 nucleotides read TGTGCCAGCAGCTTCGGACTAGCGGAAACCTACGAGCAGTACTTC. Its protein is CASSFGLAETYEQYF. Drawing the rest from reference TRBV11-2 and TRBJ2-7, the complete variable domain is EAGVAQSPRYKIIEKRQSVAFWCNPISGHATLYWYQQILGQGPKLLIQFQNNGVVDDSQLPKDRFSAERLKGVDSTLKIQPAKLEDSAVYLCASSFGLAETYEQYFGPGTRLTVT.

V gene TRBV7-6 combines with J gene TRBJ1-2; TRBD1 matches 10 bases. This CDR3 spans 14 amino acids. Germline trimming cut 3 bases from V and 7 bases from J; bases unmatched to any gene: 5. Germline V gives CDR1 SGHVS, CDR2 FNYEAQ. The CDR3 nucleotides are TGTGCCAGCAGCTTCCCGGGACAGGGGTCTGGCTACACCTTC. Translating gives CASSFPGQGSGYTF.

This clone was seen a handful of times. The chain is built from TRBV29-1 and TRBJ1-5, with 7 positions matching TRBD1. Germline V CDR1 and CDR2: SQVTM, ANQGSEA. Losses at the gene ends were 5 bases for V and 9 bases for J; bases not matched to a gene: 10. CDR3 length equals 13 residues. The CDR3 reads CSVIDRVGTPQHF. The CDR3 nucleotides read TGCAGCGTTATTGACAGGGTGGGGACGCCCCAGCATTTT.

V and J are TRBV5-1 and TRBJ1-1; the D gene is possibly TRBD1 (5 bases). The CDR3 loop spans 16 amino acids. V was pared by 4 bases and J by 4 bases, with 20 bases between. Germline loops: CDR1 SGHRS, CDR2 YFSETQ. The CDR3 DNA follows: TGCGCCAGCAGCCCTGGGGATGCGCGACAGCTCACTGAAGCTTTCTTT. Amino acids: CASSPGDARQLTEAFF.